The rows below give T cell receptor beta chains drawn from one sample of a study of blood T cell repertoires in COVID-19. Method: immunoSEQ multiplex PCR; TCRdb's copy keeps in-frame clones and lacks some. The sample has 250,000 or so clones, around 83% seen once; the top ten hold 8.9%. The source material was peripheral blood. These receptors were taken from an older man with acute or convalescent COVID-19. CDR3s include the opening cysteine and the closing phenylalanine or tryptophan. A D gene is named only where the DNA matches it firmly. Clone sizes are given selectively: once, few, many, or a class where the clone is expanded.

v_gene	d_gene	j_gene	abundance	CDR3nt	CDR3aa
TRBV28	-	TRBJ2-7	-	TGTGCCAGCAGCCAAACTAGCCTGGGCGAGCAGTACTTC	CASSQTSLGEQYF
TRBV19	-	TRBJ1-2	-	TGTGCCAGTAGTATCGGGACAAGTGGGTATGGCTACACCTTC	CASSIGTSGYGYTF
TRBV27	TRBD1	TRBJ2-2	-	TGTGCCAGCAGCTCACCTCCGCGGACAGGGTTCCAGCTGTTTTTT	CASSSPPRTGFQLFF
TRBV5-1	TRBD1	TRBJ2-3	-	TGCGCCAGCCCGACAGGGGTGGGGACAGATACGCAGTATTTT	CASPTGVGTDTQYF
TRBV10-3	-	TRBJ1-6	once	TGTGCCATCAGGACAGAGCCCGGTTCACCCCTCCACTTT	CAIRTEPGSPLHF
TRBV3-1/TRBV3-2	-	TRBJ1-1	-	TGTGCCAGCAGCCACCCCCAGGGTAACACTGAAGCTTTCTTT	CASSHPQGNTEAFF
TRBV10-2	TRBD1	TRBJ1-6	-	TGCGCCAGCAGTCAGGGGGCTAATTCACCCCTCCACTTT	CASSQGANSPLHF
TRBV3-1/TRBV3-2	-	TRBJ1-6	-	TGTGCCAGCAGCCAAGCAAGTAGTGGACACCGACAATCACCCCTCCACTTT	CASSQASSGHRQSPLHF
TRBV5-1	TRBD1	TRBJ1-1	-	TGCGCCAGCAGCTTATTCCCAGGGGGCGGTGGTGAAGCTTTCTTT	CASSLFPGGGGEAFF
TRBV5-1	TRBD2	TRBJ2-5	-	TGCGCCAGCAGCTCTAGCGGTCGGCAAGAGACCCAGTACTTC	CASSSSGRQETQYF
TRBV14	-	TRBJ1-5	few	TGTGCCAGTTACAGGAATCAGCCCCAGCATTTT	CASYRNQPQHF
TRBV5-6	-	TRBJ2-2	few	TGTGCCAGCAGCTTGGGTCCGGGTTACACCGGGGAGCTGTTTTTT	CASSLGPGYTGELFF
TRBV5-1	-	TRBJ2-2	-	TGCGCCAGCAGCCGGGATGTCGGGGAGCTGTTTTTT	CASSRDVGELFF
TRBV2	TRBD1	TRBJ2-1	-	TGTGCCAGCAGTGAGCAGGGACAGGGGTTGAATGAGCAGTTCTTC	CASSEQGQGLNEQFF
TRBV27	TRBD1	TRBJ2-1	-	TGTGCCAGCAGTTTCCTCGGAGTTGGACAGGGATCGGTCAATGAGCAGTTCTTC	CASSFLGVGQGSVNEQFF
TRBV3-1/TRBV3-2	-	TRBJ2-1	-	TGTGCCAGCAGCCAAGGAAGACTCGGCTATGAGCAGTTCTTC	CASSQGRLGYEQFF
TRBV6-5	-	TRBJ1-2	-	TGTGCCAGCAGTTACCGGCAGGTTGACTATGGCTACACCTTC	CASSYRQVDYGYTF
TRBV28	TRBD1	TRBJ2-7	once	TGTGCCAGCACTCAATTGGGGACAGGGGGTTTTTACGAGCAGTACTTC	CASTQLGTGGFYEQYF
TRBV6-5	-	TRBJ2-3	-	TGTGCCAGCAGCCGCACCCACAGGGAAACAGATACGCAGTATTTT	CASSRTHRETDTQYF
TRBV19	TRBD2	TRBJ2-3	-	TGTGCCACCTCGAGGGGAGCGGGGGGCCGCACAGATACGCAGTATTTT	CATSRGAGGRTDTQYF
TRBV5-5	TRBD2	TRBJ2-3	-	TGTGCCAGCAGCACCCTAGCGGGTGGGGATACGCAGTATTTT	CASSTLAGGDTQYF
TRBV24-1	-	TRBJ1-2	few	TGTGCCACCAGTGACCTGGACAGTAACTATGGCTACACCTTC	CATSDLDSNYGYTF
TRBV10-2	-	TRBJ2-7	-	TGCGCCAGCAGGGATATGGGGGCGCGGTACGAGCAGTACTTC	CASRDMGARYEQYF
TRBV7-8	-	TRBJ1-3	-	TGTGCCAGCAGCTTAGCGAGGTCTGGAAACACCATATATTTT	CASSLARSGNTIYF
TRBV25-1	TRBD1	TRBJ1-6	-	TGTGCCAGCTCCACGACAGGGGGTCATAATTCACCCCTCCACTTT	CASSTTGGHNSPLHF
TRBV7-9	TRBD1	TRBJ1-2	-	TGTGCCAGCAGCCCCGACAGGGGAAGCTATGGCTACACCTTC	CASSPDRGSYGYTF
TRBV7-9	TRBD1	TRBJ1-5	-	TGTGCCAGCAGCCCGTCAGACAGGGGTGGCGGGCAGCCCCAGCATTTT	CASSPSDRGGGQPQHF
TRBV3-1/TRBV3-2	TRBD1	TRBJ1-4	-	TGTGCCAGCAGCCAGCAGGGGGCGCCCCCGGAAAAACTGTTTTTT	CASSQQGAPPEKLFF
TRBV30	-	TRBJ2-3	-	TGTGCCTGGAGTAGGCGGGGGCTCACCGCAGATACGCAGTATTTT	CAWSRRGLTADTQYF
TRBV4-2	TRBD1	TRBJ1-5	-	TGTGCCAGCAGCCGTGACAGGGATGATCAGCCCCAGCATTTT	CASSRDRDDQPQHF
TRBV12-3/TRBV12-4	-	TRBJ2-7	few	TGTGCCAGCAGCGATGGACGGGGTTTAGAGCAGTACTTC	CASSDGRGLEQYF
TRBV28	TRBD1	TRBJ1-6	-	TGTGCCAGCAGTTTATCTAGGACAGGGACCCTCCACTTT	CASSLSRTGTLHF
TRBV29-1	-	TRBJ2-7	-	TGCAGCGTTGAAGGAGGGAACCGTATGCAGTACTTC	CSVEGGNRMQYF
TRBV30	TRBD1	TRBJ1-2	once	TGTGCCTGGAGTCCCCAGGGGGGTGGCTACACCTTC	CAWSPQGGGYTF
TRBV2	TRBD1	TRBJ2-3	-	TGTGCCAGCAAAGGACAGGTGATAGATACGCAGTATTTT	CASKGQVIDTQYF
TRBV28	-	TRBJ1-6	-	TGTGCCAGCAGTTTTATCTCACAGGAGCCCCTCCACTTT	CASSFISQEPLHF
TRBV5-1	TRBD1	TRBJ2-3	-	TGCGCCAGCAGCCCTCTGACAGGGGACTTAGCAGATACGCAGTATTTT	CASSPLTGDLADTQYF
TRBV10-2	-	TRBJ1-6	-	TGCGCCAGCAGTGATCAGAACTCCTATAATTCACCCCTCCACTTT	CASSDQNSYNSPLHF
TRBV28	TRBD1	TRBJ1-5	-	TGTGCCAGCAGGACAGGGGTGTTTAGCAATCAGCCCCAGCATTTT	CASRTGVFSNQPQHF
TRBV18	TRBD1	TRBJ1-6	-	TGTGCCAGCTCAACTGGGACAGTCGGGGCCTATAATTCACCCCTCCACTTT	CASSTGTVGAYNSPLHF
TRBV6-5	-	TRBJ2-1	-	TGTGCCAGCAGTTACTCACGGGGGTTTAATGAGCAGTTCTTC	CASSYSRGFNEQFF
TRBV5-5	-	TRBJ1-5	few	TGTGCCAGCAGCCCCCCCGGTGGCAATCAGCCCCAGCATTTT	CASSPPGGNQPQHF
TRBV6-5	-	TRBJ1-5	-	TGTGCCAGCAGTAACCGGGGTTATAGCAATCAGCCCCAGCATTTT	CASSNRGYSNQPQHF
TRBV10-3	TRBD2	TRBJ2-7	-	TGTGCCATCAGTGACCCCGGACTAGCCCGCTCCTACGAGCAGTACTTC	CAISDPGLARSYEQYF
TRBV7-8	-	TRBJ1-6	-	TGTGCCAGCACTCAGAGGGCCTATAATTCACCCCTCCACTTT	CASTQRAYNSPLHF
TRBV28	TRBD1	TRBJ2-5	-	TGTGCCAGCAGTCCTCCCGACAGGGAGGAGACCCAGTACTTC	CASSPPDREETQYF
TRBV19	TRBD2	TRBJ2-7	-	TGTGCCAGTAGTAGGGGACTAGCGGGGATTCTCTACGAGCAGTACTTC	CASSRGLAGILYEQYF
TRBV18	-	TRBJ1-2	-	TGTGCCAGCTCTATGACAGGAAACTATGGCTACACCTTC	CASSMTGNYGYTF
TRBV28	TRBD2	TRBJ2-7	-	TGTGCCAGCAGTTCCCTCGGCCTAGCGGGATCGCTCTACGAGCAGTACTTC	CASSSLGLAGSLYEQYF
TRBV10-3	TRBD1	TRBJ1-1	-	TGTGCCATCAGTTCCCGGACAGGGATGAACACTGAAGCTTTCTTT	CAISSRTGMNTEAFF
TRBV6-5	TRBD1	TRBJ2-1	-	TGTGCCAGCGGTCCCGGGACAGGACTGTACAATGAGCAGTTCTTC	CASGPGTGLYNEQFF
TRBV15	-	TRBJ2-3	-	TGTGCCACCAGCAGAGATCGAGGGGATACGCAGTATTTT	CATSRDRGDTQYF
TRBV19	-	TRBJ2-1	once	TGTGCCAGTAGTTCCACCAGGGGTGGATCCTACAATGAGCAGTTCTTC	CASSSTRGGSYNEQFF
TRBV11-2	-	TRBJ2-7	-	TGTGCCAGCAGCTCCACACTGACAAGCGAGCAGTACTTC	CASSSTLTSEQYF
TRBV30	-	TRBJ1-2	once	TGTGCCTGGACCAGCGGGTCTAACTATGGCTACACCTTC	CAWTSGSNYGYTF
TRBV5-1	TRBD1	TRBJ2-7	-	TGCGCCAGCAGAAGGACAGGGCTTCTCGAGCAGTACTTC	CASRRTGLLEQYF